This T cell receptor beta chain was captured by sequencing in a study of graft-versus-host responses after intestinal transplantation. Study details: Induction using anti-thymocyte globulin, followed by tacrolimus and steroids for about three years, was given to all recipients.

The repertoire was sequenced with immunoSEQ multiplex PCR; TCRdb's copy has only in-frame clones and lacks some. The table lists 130,000 to 150,000 clones, roughly 91% of them singletons. Study results and caveats: There was an association between peak levels of circulating GvH clones and early post-transplant HvG declines.

Concerning this clone itself: What it binds is not known.

V lost 3 bases and J lost 6, with 15 bases in between. Germline CDR1 KGHSH, CDR2 LQKENI. The CDR3 totals 14 residues. The sample consisted of unstimulated CD4+ T cells sorted from spleen or lymph node cells, taken before intestinal transplant. This rearrangement joins TRBV18 to TRBJ2-7; D not resolved. This clonotype was obtained from a human donor who received an intestinal transplant. CDR3 DNA: TGTGCCAGCTCACCCGATCTAAAAACCAGCGAGCAGTACTTC. It encodes CASSPDLKTSEQYF. The whole variable domain, remainder taken from reference TRBV18 and TRBJ2-7, is NAGVMQNPRHLVRRRGQEARLRCSPMKGHSHVYWYRQLPEEGLKFMVYLQKENIIDESGMPKERFSAEFPKEGPSILRIQQVVRGDSAAYFCASSPDLKTSEQYFGPGTRLTVT.